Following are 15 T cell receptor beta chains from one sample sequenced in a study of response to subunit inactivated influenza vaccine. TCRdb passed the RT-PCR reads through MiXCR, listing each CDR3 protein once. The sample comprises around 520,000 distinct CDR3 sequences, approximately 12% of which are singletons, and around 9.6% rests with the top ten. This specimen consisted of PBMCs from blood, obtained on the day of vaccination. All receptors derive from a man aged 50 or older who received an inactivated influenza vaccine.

The chain's CDR3 is CASSQAVSGYEQYF. In nucleotides, the CDR3 is TGCGCCAGCAGCCAAGCCGTCTCTGGGTACGAGCAGTACTTC. The rearrangement joins TRBV4-1 to TRBJ2-7; D uncertain. Germline V lookup: CDR1 MGHRA, CDR2 YSYEKL. V was shortened by 1 base and J by 4 bases, with 11 bases between the two germline ends. The CDR3 has 14 residues.

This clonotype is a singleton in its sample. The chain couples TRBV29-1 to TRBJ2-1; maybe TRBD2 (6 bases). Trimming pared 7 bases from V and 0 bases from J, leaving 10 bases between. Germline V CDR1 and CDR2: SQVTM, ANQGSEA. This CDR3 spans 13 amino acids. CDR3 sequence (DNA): TGCAGCGCCGGACTAATCTCCTACAATGAGCAGTTCTTC. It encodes CSAGLISYNEQFF.

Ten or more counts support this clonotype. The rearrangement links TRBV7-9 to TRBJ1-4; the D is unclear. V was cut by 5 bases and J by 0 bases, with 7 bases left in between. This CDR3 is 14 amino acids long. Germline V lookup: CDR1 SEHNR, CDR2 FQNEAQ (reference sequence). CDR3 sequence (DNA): TGTGCCAGCAGCCTTGCTGCAACTAATGAAAAACTGTTTTTT. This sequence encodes CASSLAATNEKLFF.

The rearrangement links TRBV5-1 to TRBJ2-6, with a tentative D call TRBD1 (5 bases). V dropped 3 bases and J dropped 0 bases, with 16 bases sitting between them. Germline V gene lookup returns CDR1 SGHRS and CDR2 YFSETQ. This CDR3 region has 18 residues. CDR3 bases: TGCGCCAGCAGCTGGAGAATCCAACAGGTCTCTGGGGCCAACGTCCTGACTTTC. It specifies CASSWRIQQVSGANVLTF.

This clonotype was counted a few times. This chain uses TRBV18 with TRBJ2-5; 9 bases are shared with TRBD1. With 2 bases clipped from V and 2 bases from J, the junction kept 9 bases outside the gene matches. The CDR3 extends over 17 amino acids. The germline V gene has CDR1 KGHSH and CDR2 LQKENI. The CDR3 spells CASSPGGKGTGQETQYF. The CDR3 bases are TGTGCCAGCTCACCAGGAGGAAAAGGGACAGGGCAAGAGACCCAGTACTTC.

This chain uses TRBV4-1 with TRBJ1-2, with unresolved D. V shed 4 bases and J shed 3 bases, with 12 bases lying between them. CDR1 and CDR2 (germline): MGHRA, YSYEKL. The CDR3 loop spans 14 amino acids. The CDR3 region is CASSPRAGYYGYTF. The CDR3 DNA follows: TGCGCCAGCAGCCCCCGGGCGGGGTACTATGGCTACACCTTC.

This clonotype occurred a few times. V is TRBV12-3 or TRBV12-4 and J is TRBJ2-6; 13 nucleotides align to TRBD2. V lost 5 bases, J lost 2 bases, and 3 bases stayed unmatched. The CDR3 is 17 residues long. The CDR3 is CASSPGLAGAGANVLTF. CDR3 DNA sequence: TGTGCCAGCAGTCCTGGACTAGCGGGGGCTGGGGCCAACGTCCTGACTTTC.

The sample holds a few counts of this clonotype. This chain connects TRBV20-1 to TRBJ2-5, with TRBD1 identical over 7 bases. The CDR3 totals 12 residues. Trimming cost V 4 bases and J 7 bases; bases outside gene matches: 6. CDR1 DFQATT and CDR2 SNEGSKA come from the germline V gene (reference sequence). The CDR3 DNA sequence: TGCAGTGCTACAGACTACAGGGGGACCCAGTACTTC. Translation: CSATDYRGTQYF.

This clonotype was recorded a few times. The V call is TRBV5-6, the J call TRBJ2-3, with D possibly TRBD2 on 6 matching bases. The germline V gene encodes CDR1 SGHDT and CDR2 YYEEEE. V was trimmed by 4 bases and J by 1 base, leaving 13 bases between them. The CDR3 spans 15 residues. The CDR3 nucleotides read TGTGCCAGCAGCCTAATGTCTAGCGGCACAGATACGCAGTATTTT. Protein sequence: CASSLMSSGTDTQYF. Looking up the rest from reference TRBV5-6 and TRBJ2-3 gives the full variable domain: DAGVTQSPTHLIKTRGQQVTLRCSPKSGHDTVSWYQQALGQGPQFIFQYYEEEERQRGNFPDRFSGHQFPNYSSELNVNALLLGDSALYLCASSLMSSGTDTQYFGPGTRLTVL.

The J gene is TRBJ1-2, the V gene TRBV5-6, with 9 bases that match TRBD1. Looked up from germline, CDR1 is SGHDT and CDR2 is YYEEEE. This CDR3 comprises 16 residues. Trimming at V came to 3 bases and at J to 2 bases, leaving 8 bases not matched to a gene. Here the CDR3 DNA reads TGTGCCAGCAGCTGGGGACAGGGAGCTCTCAACTATGGCTACACCTTC. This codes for CASSWGQGALNYGYTF.

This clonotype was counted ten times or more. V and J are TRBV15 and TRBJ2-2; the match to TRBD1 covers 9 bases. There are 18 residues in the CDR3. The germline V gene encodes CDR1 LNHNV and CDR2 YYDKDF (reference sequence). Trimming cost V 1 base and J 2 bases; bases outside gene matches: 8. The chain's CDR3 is CATSRVGEGQGNTGELFF. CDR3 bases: TGTGCCACCAGCAGAGTGGGGGAGGGACAGGGTAACACCGGGGAGCTGTTTTTT.

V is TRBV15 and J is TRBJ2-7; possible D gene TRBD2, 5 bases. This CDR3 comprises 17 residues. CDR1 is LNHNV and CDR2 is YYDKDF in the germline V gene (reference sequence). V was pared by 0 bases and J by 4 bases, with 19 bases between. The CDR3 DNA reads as TGTGCCACCAGCAGAGATCATAGGGCGGGCCGTATGTACGAGCAGTACTTC. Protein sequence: CATSRDHRAGRMYEQYF.

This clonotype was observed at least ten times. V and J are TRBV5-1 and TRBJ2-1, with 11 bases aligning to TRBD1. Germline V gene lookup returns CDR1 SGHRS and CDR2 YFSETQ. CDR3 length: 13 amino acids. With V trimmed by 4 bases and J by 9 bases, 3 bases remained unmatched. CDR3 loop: CASSVGQGGEQFF. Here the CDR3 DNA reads TGCGCCAGCAGCGTGGGACAGGGGGGTGAGCAGTTCTTC. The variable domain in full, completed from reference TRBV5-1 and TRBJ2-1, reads KAGVTQTPRYLIKTRGQQVTLSCSPISGHRSVSWYQQTPGQGLQFLFEYFSETQRNKGNFPGRFSGRQFSNSRSEMNVSTLELGDSALYLCASSVGQGGEQFFGPGTRLTVL.

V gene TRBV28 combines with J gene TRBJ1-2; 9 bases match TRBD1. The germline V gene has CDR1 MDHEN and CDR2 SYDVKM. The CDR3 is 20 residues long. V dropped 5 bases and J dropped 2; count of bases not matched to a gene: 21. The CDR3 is CASSRYGRTGVPPGNYGYTF. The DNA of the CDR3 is TGTGCCAGCAGTCGGTACGGACGGACAGGGGTCCCGCCCGGGAACTATGGCTACACCTTC.

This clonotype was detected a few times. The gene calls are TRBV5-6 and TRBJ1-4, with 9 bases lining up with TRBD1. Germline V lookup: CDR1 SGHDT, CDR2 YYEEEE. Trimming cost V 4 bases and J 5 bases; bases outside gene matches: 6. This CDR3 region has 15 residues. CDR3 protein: CASSPRDRANEKLFF. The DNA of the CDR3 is TGTGCCAGCAGCCCCCGGGACAGGGCAAATGAAAAACTGTTTTTT. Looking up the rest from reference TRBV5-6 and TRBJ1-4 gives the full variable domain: DAGVTQSPTHLIKTRGQQVTLRCSPKSGHDTVSWYQQALGQGPQFIFQYYEEEERQRGNFPDRFSGHQFPNYSSELNVNALLLGDSALYLCASSPRDRANEKLFFGSGTQLSVL.